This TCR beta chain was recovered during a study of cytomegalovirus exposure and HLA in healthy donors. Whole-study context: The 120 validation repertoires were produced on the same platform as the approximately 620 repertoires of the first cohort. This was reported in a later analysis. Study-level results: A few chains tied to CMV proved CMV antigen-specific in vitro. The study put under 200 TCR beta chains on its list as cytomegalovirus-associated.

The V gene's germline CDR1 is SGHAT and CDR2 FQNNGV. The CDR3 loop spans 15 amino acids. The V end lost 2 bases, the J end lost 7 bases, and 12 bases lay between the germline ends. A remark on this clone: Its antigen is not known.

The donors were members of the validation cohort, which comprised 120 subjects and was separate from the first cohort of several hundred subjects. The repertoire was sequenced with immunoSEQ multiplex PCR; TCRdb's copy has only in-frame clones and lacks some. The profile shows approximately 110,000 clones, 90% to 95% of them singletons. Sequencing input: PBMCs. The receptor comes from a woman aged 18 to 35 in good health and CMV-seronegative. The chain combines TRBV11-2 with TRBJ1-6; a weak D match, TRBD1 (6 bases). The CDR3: CASSLPARGNSPLHF. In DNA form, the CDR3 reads TGTGCCAGCAGCTTACCGGCCAGGGGAAATTCACCCCTCCACTTT. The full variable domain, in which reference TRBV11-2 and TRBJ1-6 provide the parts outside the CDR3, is EAGVAQSPRYKIIEKRQSVAFWCNPISGHATLYWYQQILGQGPKLLIQFQNNGVVDDSQLPKDRFSAERLKGVDSTLKIQPAKLEDSAVYLCASSLPARGNSPLHFGNGTRLTVT.